Listed here is a single TCR beta chain. The antigen this receptor binds is unknown. Base quality data are lacking; no much larger clone is found one base away. This sample was included in a study of blood T cell repertoires in COVID-19 (dated by TCRdb to 2020 to 2022). Regarding the study in general: The collaborator samples originated in the United States, Italy and Spain and spanned the acute and convalescent phases of COVID-19. The prospective study material was composed of cDNA or gDNA derived from T cells, B-cell-depleted T cells, or PBMCs. Deeply sampled blood TCRbeta repertoires from subjects exposed to, actively infected with, or recovered from COVID-19 were included in the dataset. A freely available public database, intended as a resource for researchers studying the immune response to SARS-CoV-2, is where the repertoires were released. The samples were drawn from the first 160 participants of the ongoing ImmuneRACE study and from over 950 subjects provided by 6 global collaborators. The sample metadata nearly always contained a de-identified subject ID, COVID-19 status, age in years and sex. Where available, HLA class I and class II types were taken from metadata supplied by the sample provider and were not determined by assay-based typing. Points the paper makes about the study in general: The quantity of clinical and demographic metadata differed by source and by participant and was supplied without curation.

In Seattle, one collaborating source enrolled patients while the infection was active and tracked those patients longitudinally over the course of disease. The collaborating institutions used their own protocols to collect whole blood in K2EDTA tubes. For TCRbeta analysis, collaborator samples were shipped as frozen whole blood, as isolated PBMCs, or as DNA extracted from either sample type. Clipping removes 3 bases from V and 6 bases from J, with 9 as the unmatched junction base count. CDR1 and CDR2 are read off the germline V gene (reference sequence) as LNHDA and SQIVND. CDR3 length: 17 amino acids, cysteine to phenylalanine. Here the CDR3 DNA is all that survives: 51 bases in frame from base 1. The immunoSEQ Assay, a bias-controlled multiplex PCR, was used to amplify TCRbeta CDR3 regions from genomic DNA. Concerning the study's data processing: The number of nucleated cells in each sample was estimated by amplification of reference gene primers within the assay. To quantify the absolute abundance of each unique TCRbeta CDR3 rearrangement, sequence reads were collapsed and filtered. For each sample, productive Simpson clonality was calculated as the square root of Simpson's diversity index over productive rearrangements. Entries here come from immuneACCESS through TCRdb and include only in-frame sequences with V and J called. Some clones fail to appear in such tables; in the studies checked, an unresolved V gene covers under half of the shortfall, and the cause of the remainder is unknown. V and J calls and clone size come straight from that table; D and trimming were deduced from the DNA. The sample table shows 150,000 to 200,000 clones, and more than 75% are seen once. The ten largest account for 10% to 13% of the sample.

The receptor was derived from a woman in her seventies with COVID-19, enrolled during active disease. Source material: peripheral blood. This receptor chain uses TRBV19 and TRBJ1-6, with TRBD1 matching 9 junction bases. The nucleotide sequence reads as follows: TGTGCCAGTAGTATCCTGACAGGGGGTAGAGGTAATTCACCCCTCCACTTT. Its protein reads: CASSILTGGRGNSPLHF.